The 3 T cell receptor beta chains reported below all come from one sample, sequenced in a study of cytotoxic CD8 clonotypes in ibrutinib-treated CLL. Sequencing used immunoSEQ multiplex PCR; TCRdb keeps in-frame clones, though not all of them. The data hold about 310,000 clones, with about 80% observed a single time. This material consisted of PBMCs, taken before ibrutinib treatment. The receptor source for this set is a human donor with chronic lymphocytic leukemia.

A few counts support this clone. V is TRBV7-2 and J is TRBJ1-5; D might be TRBD1 (6 bases). This CDR3 is 15 amino acids long. Trimming took 1 base from V and 5 from J, leaving 12 bases between them. The germline V gene has CDR1 SGHTA and CDR2 FQGNSA. CDR3 in amino acids: CASSLGGGAHQPQHF. As DNA, the CDR3 is TGTGCCAGCAGCTTAGGAGGGGGGGCCCATCAGCCCCAGCATTTT.

This clone was detected only a few times. The chain combines TRBV4-2 with TRBJ2-5, with TRBD1 identical over 8 bases. Germline V lookup: CDR1 LGHNA, CDR2 YNFKEQ. The CDR3 contains 11 residues. J gave up 12 bases and V 5 bases, and 5 bases lay outside the gene matches. CDR3 sequence: CASSYLDREYF. CDR3 coding DNA: TGTGCCAGCAGCTACCTGGACAGGGAGTACTTC.

This clone was seen only once. The chain recombines TRBV13 with TRBJ2-1; D is ambiguous. Looked up from germline, CDR1 is PRHDT and CDR2 is FYEKMQ (reference sequence). V shed 4 bases and J shed 6 bases, with 16 bases lying between them. This CDR3 comprises 15 residues. CDR3 protein: CASSSPLRDGNEQFF. The CDR3 DNA follows: TGTGCCAGCAGCTCCCCCCTTAGGGATGGCAATGAGCAGTTCTTC.